Below, one T cell receptor beta chain is given with its context. Its antigen is undetermined. 13 Jbeta primers and 60 Vbeta primers were used for the PCR. Sequencing was performed with immunoSEQ multiplex PCR; in TCRdb, only in-frame clones are kept and a portion is missing. Of 140,000 to 150,000 clones listed, over 60% are singletons. This CDR3 region has 14 residues. Germline-derived CDR1 and CDR2 are MNHEY and SMNVEV (reference sequence). V lost 6 bases and J 6 bases, leaving 15 bases between the germline ends. This sample stems from a study of cytomegalovirus exposure and HLA in healthy donors. Study overall: Membership in the Caucasian-associated ancestry cluster was found for 75% to 90% of 300 to 500 genotyped donors. Study-level results: Beyond CMV serostatus, there was no information to go on about immune exposure. According to an earlier analysis, most TCR beta V segments yielded productive rearrangements about 90% or about 30% of the time. In most subjects, TCR beta sequences reportedly gave accurate predictions of HLA-A and HLA-B alleles.

This chain joins TRBV27 and TRBJ2-1, with D tentatively TRBD2 (6 bases). The receptor was derived from a woman aged 55-69 years in good health and CMV-seronegative. Sequencing was performed on PBMCs. The CDR3 region has the DNA TGTGCCAGCAGACCGGCTGGAGGGTTCAATGAGCAGTTCTTC. Protein product: CASRPAGGFNEQFF.